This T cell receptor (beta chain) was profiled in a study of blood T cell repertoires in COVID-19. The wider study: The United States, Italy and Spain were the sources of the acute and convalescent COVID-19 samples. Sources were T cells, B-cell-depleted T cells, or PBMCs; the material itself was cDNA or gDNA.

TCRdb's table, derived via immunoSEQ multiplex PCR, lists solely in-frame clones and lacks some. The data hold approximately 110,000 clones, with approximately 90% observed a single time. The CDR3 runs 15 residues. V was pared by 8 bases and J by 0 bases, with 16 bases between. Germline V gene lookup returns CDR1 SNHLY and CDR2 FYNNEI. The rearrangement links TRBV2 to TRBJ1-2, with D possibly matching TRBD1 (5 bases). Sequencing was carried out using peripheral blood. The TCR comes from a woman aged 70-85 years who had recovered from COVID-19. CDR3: CASRLSGGANYGYTF. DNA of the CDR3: TGTGCCAGCCGTCTTTCCGGGGGAGCTAACTATGGCTACACCTTC.